This TCR beta chain originates from a study of spatial heterogeneity in lung cancer (dated by TCRdb to the late 2010s). Notes on the research overall: Beta-chain transcripts were consistently detected in greater numbers than alpha-chain transcripts, which likely reflected higher beta-chain transcript abundance. The study linked features of the TCR repertoire to counts of nonsynonymous mutations, which were determined by whole-exome sequencing of tumor tissue. The study quantitatively compared TCR alpha and beta repertoires across multiple tumor regions, matched nontumor lung and blood in non-small cell lung cancer. In the raw uncorrected reads, each unique combination of TCR and UMI appeared more than ten times on average. Both alpha and beta chains were TCR-sequenced in approximately 220 tumor regions, approximately 68 matched nontumor lung samples and approximately 50 PBMC samples obtained at surgery. Overall study results and their limits: Ubiquitous expanded tumor TCRs were found in blood more often at tumor resection than at routine follow-up. Additional single-cell paired TCR alpha and beta sequencing was considered necessary to confirm, at a functional level, the hypothesis that regional TCRs recognize regional mutations.

The time point tag for this specimen amounts to: sample taken at primary tumor resection. Samples were obtained from over 70 patients with early-stage, untreated non-small cell lung cancer from the lung TRACERx cohort. For TCR sequencing, whole RNA was extracted from tumor and nontumor lung tissue, or from cryopreserved PBMC samples, and no cell sorting was done. Patients were selected for TCR sequencing only if sufficient RNA was available from at least two tumor regions. Receptor libraries were prepared by 5' RACE. TCRdb lists the instrument as NextSeq 500. To allow correction of PCR and sequencing errors, the TCR library protocol tagged every TCR cDNA molecule with a unique molecular identifier. As for the authors' bioinformatics: TCR identification, UMI-based error correction and CDR3 extraction were all carried out with Decombinator tools. TCRs above a frequency of 2 per 1,000, corresponding to the top 1% of the tumor frequency distribution, were defined as expanded. Rényi diversity was computed with the R vegan package after subsampling each repertoire 100 times to 5,000 TCRs. To build CDR3 similarity networks, amino acid triplet string-kernel similarity was used, and CDR3s were connected when their pairwise similarity was above 0.82. The public sequencing data were trimmed at Q25 with fastp and processed into clonotypes with MiXCR by TCRdb, which kept only in-frame beta chains. Each record represents a unique CDR3 protein, reported with the most common genes and DNA among its rows. The V and J calls reflect TCRdb's pipeline rather than the authors' work. The sample table lists tens of thousands of distinct CDR3 sequences, around 6% of them with a count of one. The ten largest account for 14% to 15% of the sample.

To note about this clonotype: Its specific antigen is unknown. Per-base qualities were not stored, and no clone one base away is much larger.

V loses 3 bases, J loses 0 bases, and the germline ends lie 12 bases apart. CDR3 length: 16 amino acids, cysteine to phenylalanine. Just CDR3 DNA is preserved here, 48 bases in frame from base 1. The sequence was collected from a female donor with early-stage non-small cell lung cancer. Material: PBMCs, obtained at surgery. The rearranged segments are TRBV23-1 and TRBJ2-4, with the D gene too uncertain to name. TRBV23-1 is recorded as an ORF, its role being uncertain. The DNA reads TGCGCCAGCAGTCAGTCCAAACAACTAGCCAAAAACATTCAGTACTTC. Its translation reads: CASSQSKQLAKNIQYF.